This TCR beta chain was observed in a study of cytomegalovirus exposure and HLA in healthy donors. Study results and caveats: In a later analysis, CMV-associated beta chains were mostly HLA-associated, it appeared. Using a false discovery rate of 0.05, a later analysis showed that 15,000 to 20,000 TCR beta sequences were associated with HLA alleles. Reports described diagnosis of cytomegalovirus status by the classifier as highly specific and sensitive. Sequencing had likely introduced a cluster of highly shared sequence variants as an artifact.

PCR primers comprised 60 Vbeta and 13 Jbeta primers. Using immunoSEQ multiplex PCR, the repertoire was profiled, and TCRdb retains in-frame clones only, with some absent. The sample lists 240,000 or so clones, roughly 80% seen once, with 5.4% in the top ten. CDR1 and CDR2 from the germline V gene are SNHLY and FYNNEI. The CDR3 is 13 residues long. With 6 bases clipped from V and 5 bases from J, the junction kept 4 bases outside the gene matches. Concerning this clone itself: Its antigen is not identified.

The receptor was isolated from a woman in her 40s in good health and CMV-seropositive. V usage is TRBV2 and J usage is TRBJ2-5; 9 bases align to TRBD1. What was sequenced was PBMCs. The CDR3 loop is CASRTGGAETQYF. The CDR3 DNA sequence: TGTGCCAGCAGAACAGGGGGCGCCGAGACCCAGTACTTC.